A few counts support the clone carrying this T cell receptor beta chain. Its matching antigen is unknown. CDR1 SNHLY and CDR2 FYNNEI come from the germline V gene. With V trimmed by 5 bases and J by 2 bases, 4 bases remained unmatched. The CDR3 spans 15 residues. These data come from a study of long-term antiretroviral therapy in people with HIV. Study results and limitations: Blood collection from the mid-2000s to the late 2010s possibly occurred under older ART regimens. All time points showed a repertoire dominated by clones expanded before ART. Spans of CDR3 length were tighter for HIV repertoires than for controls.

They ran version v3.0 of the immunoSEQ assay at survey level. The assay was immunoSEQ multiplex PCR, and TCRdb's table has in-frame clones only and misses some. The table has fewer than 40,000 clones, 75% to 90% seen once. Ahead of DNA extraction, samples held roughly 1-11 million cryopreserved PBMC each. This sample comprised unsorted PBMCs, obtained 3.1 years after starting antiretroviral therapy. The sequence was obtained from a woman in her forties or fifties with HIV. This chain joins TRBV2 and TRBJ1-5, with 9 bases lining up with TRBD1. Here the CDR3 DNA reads TGTGCCAGCAGTTTGGACAGGGGTGGCAATCAGCCCCAGCATTTT. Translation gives CASSLDRGGNQPQHF.